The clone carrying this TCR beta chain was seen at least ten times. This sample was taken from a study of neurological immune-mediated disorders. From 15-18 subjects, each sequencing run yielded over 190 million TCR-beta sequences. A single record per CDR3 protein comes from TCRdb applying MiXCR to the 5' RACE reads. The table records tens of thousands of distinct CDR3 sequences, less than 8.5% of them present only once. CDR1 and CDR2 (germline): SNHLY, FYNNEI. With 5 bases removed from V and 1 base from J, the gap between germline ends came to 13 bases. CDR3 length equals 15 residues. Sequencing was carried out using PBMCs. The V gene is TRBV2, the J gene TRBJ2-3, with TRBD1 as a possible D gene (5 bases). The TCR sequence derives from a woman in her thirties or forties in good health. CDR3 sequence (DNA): TGTGCCAGCAGTCCTCGGGCGACAGGCACAGATACGCAGTATTTT. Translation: CASSPRATGTDTQYF. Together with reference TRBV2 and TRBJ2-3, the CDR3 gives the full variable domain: EPEVTQTPSHQVTQMGQEVILRCVPISNHLYFYWYRQILGQKVEFLVSFYNNEISEKSEIFDDQFSVERPDGSNFTLKIRSTKLEDSAMYFCASSPRATGTDTQYFGPGTRLTVL.